These 20 T cell receptor beta chains share one sample of origin, sequenced in a study of early T cells in non-severe SARS-CoV-2 infection. TCRdb reprocessed the 5' RACE reads with MiXCR, giving one entry per CDR3 protein. The sample holds some 30,000 distinct CDR3 sequences, 3.5% to 5.5% seen once. This sample comprised whole blood, obtained at baseline. These receptors were obtained from an adult who was a healthcare worker with PCR-confirmed SARS-CoV-2 infection or an uninfected control (not recorded which).

This clonotype was recorded a few times. V and J are TRBV7-9 and TRBJ1-4; the match to TRBD1 covers 7 bases. The CDR3 has 14 residues. Trimming cost V 1 base and J 7 bases; bases outside gene matches: 3. In germline, CDR1 is SEHNR, CDR2 FQNEAQ (reference sequence). This chain's CDR3 is CASSLGQGAEKLFF. The CDR3 nucleotides are TGTGCCAGCAGCTTAGGACAGGGCGCTGAAAAACTGTTTTTT.

This clonotype was counted many times. The rearrangement joins TRBV4-2 to TRBJ2-1; 10 bases line up with TRBD2. The trim removed 0 bases at V and 7 bases at J, leaving 6 bases unmatched. CDR3 length: 16 amino acids. Germline V gives CDR1 LGHNA, CDR2 YNFKEQ. CDR3 bases: TGTGCCAGCAGCCAAGAACCTAGCGGGAGCCTTAATGAGCAGTTCTTC. Encoded protein: CASSQEPSGSLNEQFF.

The table lists this clonotype with many counts. J is TRBJ2-3 and V is TRBV28; D uncertain. This CDR3 is built from 11 residues. CDR1 is MDHEN, CDR2 SYDVKM, per germline. V lost 8 bases, J lost 6 bases, and 9 bases lay in between. CDR3 protein: CASGFHDTQYF. The CDR3, as DNA: TGTGCCAGCGGGTTTCACGATACGCAGTATTTT.

This clonotype was seen at least ten times. CDR3 nucleotide sequence: TGTGCCAGCAGGATAAGGTGGCAGGCAACAGCCCAAGTGGAGACCCAGTACTTC. Protein: CASRIRWQATAQVETQYF. The rearrangement links TRBV6-1 to TRBJ2-5; D is unclear. This CDR3 comprises 18 residues. Germline CDR1 reads MNHNS; CDR2 reads SASEGT. Trimming pared 6 bases from V and 5 bases from J, leaving 28 bases between.

Only a few counts were recorded for this clonotype. The V and J genes are TRBV5-1 and TRBJ1-2; the D is unclear. The germline gives CDR1 SGHRS, CDR2 YFSETQ. The CDR3 extends over 15 amino acids. The V end lost 0 bases, the J end lost 8 bases, and 17 bases lay between the germline ends. The CDR3 nucleotides are TGCGCCAGCAGCTTGGACGGAAAATTGTACTGGGGCTACACCTTC. It encodes CASSLDGKLYWGYTF.

The chain couples TRBV20-1 to TRBJ1-5, with unresolved D. V was shortened by 1 base and J by 2 bases, with 12 bases between the two germline ends. The germline CDR1 and CDR2 sequences are DFQATT and SNEGSKA (reference sequence). This CDR3 is built from 15 residues. CDR3 residues: CSARVDGNRNQPQHF. CDR3 DNA: TGCAGTGCTAGAGTAGACGGGAATCGCAATCAGCCCCAGCATTTT.

The V gene is TRBV14, the J gene TRBJ2-7; D is ambiguous. Trimming left V 1 base short and J 7 bases short, with 5 bases between. CDR1 and CDR2 from the germline V gene are SGHDN and FVKESK. The CDR3 has 11 amino acids. The CDR3 DNA is TGTGCCAGCAGCCAAGTGAGGGAGCAGTACTTC. This encodes CASSQVREQYF. Supplemented by reference TRBV14 and TRBJ2-7, the full variable domain reads EAGVTQFPSHSVIEKGQTVTLRCDPISGHDNLYWYRRVMGKEIKFLLHFVKESKQDESGMPNNRFLAERTGGTYSTLKVQPAELEDSGVYFCASSQVREQYFGPGTRLTVT.

This clonotype has just a few counts. The chain recombines TRBV7-2 with TRBJ2-7; D is tentatively TRBD1 or TRBD2 (7 bases each). Trimming pared 2 bases from V and 3 bases from J, leaving 11 bases between. The CDR3 runs 14 residues. CDR1 is SGHTA, CDR2 FQGNSA, per germline. Here the CDR3 reads CASSLQGGIYEQYF. CDR3 nucleotides: TGTGCCAGCAGCTTACAGGGGGGGATCTACGAGCAGTACTTC.

There are many counts of this clonotype. The rearrangement links TRBV7-8 to TRBJ2-7; TRBD1 aligns across 9 bases. V gave up 1 base and J gave up 6 bases; unmatched junction bases: 4. This CDR3 is 14 amino acids long. Germline CDR1 and CDR2: SGHVS and FQNEAQ. The CDR3 sequence is CASSLGDREFEQYF. CDR3 sequence (DNA): TGTGCCAGCAGCTTAGGGGACAGGGAATTCGAGCAGTACTTC.

This clonotype showed up many times. The rearrangement joins TRBV5-1 to TRBJ2-5; no clear D gene. Germline V gene sequence: CDR1 SGHRS, CDR2 YFSETQ. The CDR3 has 16 residues. V gave up 0 bases and J gave up 4 bases, with 16 bases separating them. The CDR3 loop is CASSLAVADMLETQYF. CDR3 nucleotide sequence: TGCGCCAGCAGCTTGGCCGTTGCCGACATGTTAGAGACCCAGTACTTC.

Many counts were recorded for this clonotype. The chain is built from TRBV7-9 and TRBJ2-7; D is tentatively TRBD1 or TRBD2 (5 bases each). Germline values: CDR1 SEHNR, CDR2 FQNEAQ (reference sequence). V was trimmed by 5 bases and J by 5 bases, leaving 19 bases between them. This CDR3 has 15 residues. DNA for the CDR3: TGTGCCAGCAGCCTACGGACATCCCGGGGCAACGAGCAGTACTTC. Encoded protein: CASSLRTSRGNEQYF.

This clonotype was seen at least ten times. The genes are TRBV29-1 and TRBJ2-3; TRBD1 aligns across 8 bases. V lost 4 bases and J lost 8; bases outside the gene matches: 8. There are 13 residues in the CDR3. From germline, CDR1 is SQVTM and CDR2 ANQGSEA. The CDR3 sequence: CSVVSQGASTQYF. In DNA form, the CDR3 reads TGCAGCGTTGTTAGTCAGGGGGCTTCTACGCAGTATTTT.

In this sample, this clonotype turned up many times. The CDR3 DNA sequence: TGTGCCAGCAGCCCACCGACAGGGCGGAACACTGAAGCTTTCTTT. Translation: CASSPPTGRNTEAFF. V gene TRBV3-1 combines with J gene TRBJ1-1, with 7 bases fitting TRBD1. J lost 1 base, V lost 4 bases, and 6 bases had no gene match. Per germline, CDR1 LGHDT and CDR2 YNNKEL (reference sequence). The CDR3 has 15 amino acids.

This clonotype was picked up many times. V gene TRBV7-9 combines with J gene TRBJ2-1; no clear D. The ends were cut back, 2 bases at V and 10 bases at J, with 6 bases in the middle. This CDR3 is built from 11 residues. CDR1 and CDR2 from the germline V gene are SEHNR and FQNEAQ (reference sequence). The CDR3 nucleotides read TGTGCCAGCAGCTTAACGACAGAGCAGTTCTTC. Protein product: CASSLTTEQFF.

This clonotype occurred a few times. The chain carries TRBV19 and TRBJ2-7; 10 bases fit TRBD2. Germline CDR1 LNHDA, CDR2 SQIVND (reference sequence). The CDR3 consists of 17 residues. V shed 4 bases and J 4 bases; nucleotides not matched to a gene: 13. The CDR3 region is CASSNPSGRPQRYEQYF. The CDR3 DNA is TGTGCCAGTAGTAATCCTAGCGGGAGACCCCAGCGGTACGAGCAGTACTTC. The complete variable domain, with remaining parts taken from reference TRBV19 and TRBJ2-7, reads DGGITQSPKYLFRKEGQNVTLSCEQNLNHDAMYWYRQDPGQGLRLIYYSQIVNDFQKGDIAEGYSVSREKKESFPLTVTSAQKNPTAFYLCASSNPSGRPQRYEQYFGPGTRLTVT.

This clonotype was counted ten times or more. The V and J genes are TRBV6-5 and TRBJ2-1; a weak D match, TRBD2 (5 bases). V lost 4 bases and J 7 bases, leaving 20 bases between the germline ends. The germline V gene has CDR1 MNHEY and CDR2 SVGAGI. The CDR3 spans 16 residues. CDR3 coding DNA: TGTGCCAGCAGTTCTCTTTTGTTCGGGCGGGTAAATGAGCAGTTCTTC. Encoded protein: CASSSLLFGRVNEQFF.

This clonotype was detected ten times or more. The V gene is TRBV18, the J gene TRBJ1-4; TRBD1 aligns across 11 bases. Trimming cost V 1 base and J 8 bases; bases outside gene matches: 3. The CDR3 spans 15 residues. Germline V gene sequence: CDR1 KGHSH, CDR2 LQKENI. CDR3 sequence: CASSPQGQGAEKLFF. The CDR3 bases are TGTGCCAGCTCACCACAAGGACAGGGGGCGGAAAAACTGTTTTTT. The whole variable domain, remainder taken from reference TRBV18 and TRBJ1-4, is NAGVMQNPRHLVRRRGQEARLRCSPMKGHSHVYWYRQLPEEGLKFMVYLQKENIIDESGMPKERFSAEFPKEGPSILRIQQVVRGDSAAYFCASSPQGQGAEKLFFGSGTQLSVL.

About this clonotype: At one end, the junction sequence differs from germline, possibly due to a read error. The chain combines TRBV2 with TRBJ2-2, with D possibly matching TRBD2 (6 bases). Per germline, CDR1 SNHLY and CDR2 FYNNEI. The CDR3 runs to 16 residues. CDR3 residues: CAGSEAGLANTGELFF. The CDR3 DNA sequence: TGTGCCGGCAGTGAAGCGGGTTTGGCCAACACCGGGGAGCTGTTTTTT.

This clonotype was observed at least ten times. The rearrangement joins TRBV7-2 to TRBJ2-1; D is possibly TRBD1 or TRBD2 (6 bases each). Between the trimmed V and J ends, which lost 0 bases and 3 bases, there was a span of 9 bases. The CDR3 is made up of 15 amino acids. CDR1 is SGHTA and CDR2 is FQGNSA in the germline V gene. CDR3 DNA sequence: TGTGCCAGCAGCTTAGCAGGGGGGAACTACAATGAGCAGTTCTTC. Residues: CASSLAGGNYNEQFF.

Many counts were recorded for this clonotype. The V and J genes are TRBV6-2 or TRBV6-3 and TRBJ2-7; 8 bases are shared with TRBD1. The CDR3 contains 15 residues. From germline, CDR1 is MNHEY and CDR2 SVGEGT. Unmatched junction bases numbered 5, after V lost 2 bases and J lost 2 bases. The CDR3 region is CASSYAGQDPYEQYF. The CDR3 DNA reads TGTGCCAGCAGTTACGCGGGACAGGACCCCTACGAGCAGTACTTC.